The 28 T cell receptor beta chains listed next were all sequenced from one sample in a study of technical replicates of blood from a few donors. Profiling relied on immunoSEQ multiplex PCR, and the TCRdb table lists in-frame clones only, not all of them. The sample records over 75,000 clones, 95% to 97% being singletons. The sequencing sample was made of T cells isolated from PBMCs. These receptors were collected from a human donor in good health.

The rearrangement links TRBV11-2 to TRBJ2-7, with 10 bases lining up with TRBD2. The V segment lost 2 bases and the J segment 0 bases; nucleotides outside the gene matches: 7. Germline V CDR1 and CDR2: SGHAT, FQNNGV. The CDR3 has 17 residues. CDR3 in amino acids: CASSLRLAGASSYEQYF. CDR3 sequence (DNA): TGTGCCAGCAGCTTAAGACTAGCGGGTGCTAGCTCCTACGAGCAGTACTTC.

The CDR3: CASSLGSSLAGEQYF. CDR3 nucleotide sequence: TGTGCCAGCAGCTTAGGAAGTAGCCTAGCGGGCGAGCAGTACTTC. The rearrangement links TRBV7-8 to TRBJ2-7, with 8 bases fitting TRBD2. This CDR3 is built from 15 residues. Germline values: CDR1 SGHVS, CDR2 FQNEAQ. V lost 1 base to trimming and J lost 6 bases; unmatched junction nucleotides: 8.

This clone was observed once. The genes are TRBV7-2 and TRBJ2-3; D is unresolved. CDR1 is SGHTA and CDR2 is FQGNSA in the germline V gene. The CDR3 totals 13 residues. V was trimmed by 1 base and J by 5 bases, leaving 7 bases between them. The DNA for the CDR3 is TGTGCCAGCAGCTTAGATCGACTAGATACGCAGTATTTT. Amino acids: CASSLDRLDTQYF.

The gene calls are TRBV25-1 and TRBJ2-2, with D possibly being TRBD2 (7 bases). Germline lookup yields CDR1 MGHDK and CDR2 SYGVNS. The CDR3 is 15 amino acids. Trimming removed 2 bases from V and 6 bases from J, with 13 bases in between. The CDR3: CASSETQGRAGELFF. The CDR3 bases are TGTGCCAGCAGTGAAACCCAGGGGAGGGCCGGGGAGCTGTTTTTT.

This chain uses TRBV12-5 with TRBJ2-3; D gene unclear. With 2 bases removed from V and 4 bases from J, the gap between germline ends came to 13 bases. Germline CDR1 LGHNT, CDR2 FRNRAP. The CDR3 has 15 amino acids. Written as DNA, the CDR3 is TGTGCTAGTGGTTTGTCCCTAGACCGACCAGATACGCAGTATTTT. This gives the protein CASGLSLDRPDTQYF.

The rearrangement links TRBV21-1 to TRBJ2-7; TRBD2 is taken as the D call from the table, unchecked against the DNA. TRBV21-1 is listed as a pseudogene. The CDR3 is made up of 20 amino acids. Written as DNA, the CDR3 is TGTGCCAGCAGCAAAGTGAACCGACAAACTACCGGGACTAGTGGTAACGAGCAGTACTTC. Protein: CASSKVNRQTTGTSGNEQYF.

The V gene is TRBV5-4, the J gene TRBJ2-7, with TRBD2 matching over 16 bases. This CDR3 is built from 17 residues. V shed 4 bases and J 2 bases; nucleotides not matched to a gene: 6. Germline lookup yields CDR1 SGHNT and CDR2 YYREEE (reference sequence). The CDR3 DNA reads TGTGCCAGCAGCGTGGGACTAGCGGGGGGGCGCACCTACGAGCAGTACTTC. It yields the protein CASSVGLAGGRTYEQYF.

This rearrangement joins TRBV7-2 to TRBJ2-5, with TRBD1 matching over 10 bases. Germline CDR1 is SGHTA and CDR2 is FQGNSA. The ends lost 6 bases at V and 7 bases at J; junction bases unmatched: 2. The CDR3 length is 12 residues. Here the CDR3 DNA reads TGTGCCAGCAGTAGGACAGGGGGGACCCAGTACTTC. It is translated as CASSRTGGTQYF.

This chain uses TRBV5-6 with TRBJ2-5; the match to TRBD1 covers 10 bases. CDR1 is SGHDT, CDR2 YYEEEE, per germline. V lost 4 bases to trimming and J lost 1 base; unmatched junction nucleotides: 4. The CDR3 is 15 amino acids. The CDR3 bases are TGTGCCAGCAGCCCGGACAGGGGGATCCAAGAGACCCAGTACTTC. Translated, it gives CASSPDRGIQETQYF.

This clone was seen just once. The chain combines TRBV5-6 with TRBJ2-5; 7 bases align to TRBD1. The trim removed 6 bases at V and 2 bases at J, leaving 7 bases unmatched. The CDR3 is 14 amino acids. CDR1 is SGHDT, CDR2 YYEEEE, per germline. The CDR3 here is CASIWLGQQETQYF. DNA of the CDR3: TGTGCCAGCATTTGGTTGGGACAGCAAGAGACCCAGTACTTC.

V usage is TRBV6-4 and J usage is TRBJ1-2, with unresolved D. Deletions cut 4 bases from V and 2 bases from J, with 14 bases between. The germline V gene has CDR1 MRHNA and CDR2 SNTAGT. The CDR3 is 15 amino acids. CDR3 nucleotides: TGTGCCAGCAGTGTGGGTCAGACGGAGAACTATGGCTACACCTTC. Its protein product is CASSVGQTENYGYTF.

The chain uses TRBV10-1 and TRBJ1-4; the match to TRBD1 covers 7 bases. The CDR3 is 17 residues long. The J segment lost 4 bases and the V segment lost 0 bases, leaving 8 bases of the junction unmatched. CDR1 and CDR2 from the germline V gene are WNHNN and SYGVQD (reference sequence). The CDR3 DNA sequence: TGCGCCAGCAGTGAGTCGGGCGGGACAGCTCTTAATGAAAAACTGTTTTTT. Translation gives CASSESGGTALNEKLFF.

The chain recombines TRBV5-5 with TRBJ1-1, with D tentatively TRBD1 (5 bases). CDR1 and CDR2 (germline): SGHKS, YYEKEE (reference sequence). V was cut by 4 bases and J by 3 bases, with 13 bases left in between. The CDR3 has 14 amino acids. CDR3 protein: CASSDSPGDTEAFF. The CDR3 DNA reads as TGTGCCAGCAGCGATAGTCCGGGGGACACTGAAGCTTTCTTT.

J is TRBJ1-1 and V is TRBV2; D is unclear. Deletions cut 3 bases from V and 0 bases from J, with 11 bases between. Germline lookup yields CDR1 SNHLY and CDR2 FYNNEI. The CDR3 is 15 residues long. CDR3 loop: CASSEVFNMNTEAFF. The CDR3 DNA is TGTGCCAGCAGTGAGGTTTTCAACATGAACACTGAAGCTTTCTTT.

V is TRBV9 and J is TRBJ1-2; TRBD1 aligns across 7 bases. Germline V CDR1 and CDR2: SGDLS, YYNGEE. The trim removed 3 bases at V and 2 bases at J, leaving 10 bases unmatched. The CDR3 sequence is 16 residues long. CDR3 protein: CASSEGGPQGNYGYTF. In nucleotides, the CDR3 is TGTGCCAGCAGCGAGGGGGGACCACAGGGGAACTATGGCTACACCTTC. Full variable domain (rest looked up from reference TRBV9 and TRBJ1-2): DSGVTQTPKHLITATGQRVTLRCSPRSGDLSVYWYQQSLDQGLQFLIQYYNGEERAKGNILERFSAQQFPDLHSELNLSSLELGDSALYFCASSEGGPQGNYGYTFGSGTRLTVV.

J is TRBJ2-7 and V is TRBV7-9; D possibly corresponds to TRBD1 (5 bases). The CDR3 contains 13 residues. Per germline, CDR1 SEHNR and CDR2 FQNEAQ (reference sequence). V lost 5 bases and J lost 3, with 11 bases in between. The CDR3 region has the DNA TGTGCCAGCAGCCCAGGGTTCGACTACGAGCAGTACTTC. Encoded protein: CASSPGFDYEQYF.

The V and J genes are TRBV7-3 and TRBJ1-1; possibly TRBD1 for D (6 bases). V lost 1 base and J lost 2, with 11 bases in between. From germline, CDR1 is SGHTA and CDR2 FQGTGA. The CDR3 runs to 15 residues. The CDR3 protein is CASSLNGGGNTEAFF. CDR3 DNA: TGTGCCAGCAGCTTAAATGGTGGGGGCAACACTGAAGCTTTCTTT.

The chain recombines TRBV28 with TRBJ1-2; TRBD1 aligns across 9 bases. Per germline, CDR1 MDHEN and CDR2 SYDVKM. The V and J ends lost 5 bases and 7 bases, in that order; junction bases with no gene match: 8. The CDR3 consists of 14 residues. The CDR3 region has the DNA TGTGCCAGCAGTCCAATAACAGGGGGCGTTGGCTACACCTTC. Translation gives CASSPITGGVGYTF.

This chain uses TRBV5-1 with TRBJ1-4; D is ambiguous. Trimming took off 0 bases at V and 0 bases at J, with 6 bases between the two ends. The CDR3 consists of 15 residues. Germline V gene lookup returns CDR1 SGHRS and CDR2 YFSETQ. The CDR3 spells CASSLGPATNEKLFF. Here the CDR3 DNA reads TGCGCCAGCAGCTTGGGTCCCGCAACTAATGAAAAACTGTTTTTT.

The chain couples TRBV29-1 to TRBJ2-3; possible D gene TRBD2, 6 bases. V lost 6 bases, J lost 3 bases, and 16 bases lay in between. The length of the CDR3 is 14 residues. From germline, CDR1 is SQVTM and CDR2 ANQGSEA. DNA for the CDR3: TGCAGCGTCGATGGAGGGGATATTACAGATACGCAGTATTTT. Protein sequence: CSVDGGDITDTQYF.

The chain links TRBV7-9 to TRBJ1-2, with D unresolved. Germline V gives CDR1 SEHNR, CDR2 FQNEAQ (reference sequence). The CDR3 is 14 amino acids. The V and J ends lost 1 base and 2 bases respectively, with 8 bases between them. The CDR3 DNA follows: TGTGCCAGCAGCTTAGGATCGGGGAACTATGGCTACACCTTC. Its translation is CASSLGSGNYGYTF.

In DNA form, the CDR3 reads TGTGCCAGCAGCTTATCAGGCTTCATGAACACTGAAGCTTTCTTT. It codes for CASSLSGFMNTEAFF. The chain uses TRBV11-3 and TRBJ1-1; D uncertain. The V gene lost 2 bases and the J gene lost 0 bases, with 10 bases spanning the gap. Germline loops: CDR1 SGHNT, CDR2 YENEEA. This CDR3 is 15 amino acids long.

V usage is TRBV9 and J usage is TRBJ2-1, with 7 bases matching TRBD2. The CDR3 contains 16 residues. The germline CDR1 and CDR2 sequences are SGDLS and YYNGEE. V was pared by 0 bases and J by 4 bases, with 7 bases of the junction left unmatched. The CDR3 region has the DNA TGTGCCAGCAGCGTAGCTGGGAGGGCCGAGTACAATGAGCAGTTCTTC. Translation: CASSVAGRAEYNEQFF. The full variable domain, rest sourced from reference TRBV9 and TRBJ2-1, is DSGVTQTPKHLITATGQRVTLRCSPRSGDLSVYWYQQSLDQGLQFLIQYYNGEERAKGNILERFSAQQFPDLHSELNLSSLELGDSALYFCASSVAGRAEYNEQFFGPGTRLTVL.

J is TRBJ1-2 and V is TRBV6-5; D uncertain. Germline assignment: CDR1 MNHEY and CDR2 SVGAGI. CDR3 length equals 15 residues. The V end was cut by 4 bases, the J end by 2 bases, with 14 bases between. The CDR3 sequence: CASSFSTSGNYGYTF. The CDR3 DNA reads TGTGCCAGCAGTTTCTCCACCTCGGGAAACTATGGCTACACCTTC.

V is TRBV28 and J is TRBJ1-1; the D gene is possibly TRBD1 (5 bases). V dropped 7 bases and J dropped 4 bases, with 22 bases sitting between them. From germline, CDR1 is MDHEN and CDR2 SYDVKM. The CDR3 spans 16 residues. The CDR3 sequence is CASTLWPVGRITEAFF. In nucleotides, the CDR3 is TGTGCCAGCACCCTGTGGCCTGTGGGGCGGATCACTGAAGCTTTCTTT.

The rearrangement uses TRBV5-6 and TRBJ2-3; 11 bases align to TRBD2. Germline loops: CDR1 SGHDT, CDR2 YYEEEE. CDR3 size: 17 residues. J lost 4 bases, V lost 2 bases, and 9 bases had no gene match. The CDR3 spells CASSFGLAGRLADTQYF. For the CDR3, the DNA is TGTGCCAGCAGCTTTGGACTAGCGGGTCGCTTGGCAGATACGCAGTATTTT.

The V and J genes are TRBV7-9 and TRBJ1-2; D unresolved. V lost 5 bases, J lost 0 bases, and 16 bases lay in between. The length of the CDR3 is 16 residues. Germline assignment: CDR1 SEHNR and CDR2 FQNEAQ (reference sequence). The chain's CDR3 is CASSRYEEGPNYGYTF. The CDR3 DNA reads TGTGCCAGCAGCCGATACGAGGAGGGTCCTAACTATGGCTACACCTTC.

This chain uses TRBV5-4 with TRBJ2-1; 10 bases match TRBD1. Germline lookup yields CDR1 SGHNT and CDR2 YYREEE (reference sequence). V gave up 7 bases and J gave up 5 bases; unmatched junction bases: 9. The CDR3 has 15 amino acids. The CDR3: CASSFWTGGNNEQFF. CDR3 bases: TGTGCCAGCTCTTTTTGGACAGGGGGTAACAATGAGCAGTTCTTC. Complete variable domain (other parts from reference TRBV5-4 and TRBJ2-1): ETGVTQSPTHLIKTRGQQVTLRCSSQSGHNTVSWYQQALGQGPQFIFQYYREEENGRGNFPPRFSGLQFPNYSSELNVNALELDDSALYLCASSFWTGGNNEQFFGPGTRLTVL.